This T cell receptor beta chain was sequenced for a study of T cell repertoires in cytomegalovirus infection (dated by TCRdb to the late 2010s). Broadly, across the study: Donor HLA type was relevant to the analysis, as public TCR beta signatures indicated carriage of CMV infection together with the matching HLA type. The research as a whole found: In both this cohort and an independent cohort of some 350 donors, the cumulative frequency of public TCR beta family members distinguished carriers of CMV infection plus the relevant HLA type. In the ex vivo response, HLA-C-restricted CMV-specific TCR beta clonotypes were dominant, and in two of eight donors the single most frequent clonotype came from this HLA-C-restricted group.

The CDR3 sequence holds 14 residues, the cysteine and phenylalanine included. Only the CDR3 DNA stays, 42 bases, in frame from base 1. V has 6 bases trimmed and J has 9 bases trimmed; junction bases matching no gene number 7. From a lookup of the germline V gene, CDR1 and CDR2 are SNHLY and FYNNEI. Reads for this sample came from an Illumina HiSeq 1500. TCRdb reprocessing: public reads trimmed at Q25 with fastp, clones called with MiXCR, in-frame beta chains kept. For every CDR3 protein sequence, its rows merge into one entry that carries the most common genes and DNA. The sample table lists roughly 250,000 distinct CDR3 sequences, roughly 12% of them with a count of one. The top ten hold 1.5% to 2% of the sample. This clonotype has a count of ten or more. What this receptor recognizes is not known. No qualities accompany the bases; no much larger clone lies one base away.

This TCR was sampled from a human donor in good health (CMV status not recorded). Some clones in this sample may be carry-over from other donors' samples. The sequencing input was PBMCs. The chain joins TRBV2 to TRBJ2-3, with 12 bases aligning to TRBD2. The bases are TGTGCCAGCAGCTTGACTAGCGGGAGAGACACGCAGTATTTT. This sequence encodes CASSLTSGRDTQYF.